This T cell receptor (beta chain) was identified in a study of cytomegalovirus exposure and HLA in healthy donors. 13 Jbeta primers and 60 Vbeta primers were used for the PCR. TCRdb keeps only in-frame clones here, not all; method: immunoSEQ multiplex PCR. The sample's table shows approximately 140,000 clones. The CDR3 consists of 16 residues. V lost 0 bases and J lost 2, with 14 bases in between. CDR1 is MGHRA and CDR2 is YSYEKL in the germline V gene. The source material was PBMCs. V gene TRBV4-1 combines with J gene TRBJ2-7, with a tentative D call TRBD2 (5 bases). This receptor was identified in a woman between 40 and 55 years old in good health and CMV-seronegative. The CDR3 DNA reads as TGCGCCAGCAGCCAAGATGGACTCCGCCCCCCCTACGAGCAGTACTTC. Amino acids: CASSQDGLRPPYEQYF.